The present T cell receptor (beta chain) was sequenced within a study of shared clonotypes between healthy human individuals. Study-wide background: Per donor, three plates held CD4 naive cells, three held CD4 memory, two held CD8 naive and one held CD8 memory. Overall study results and limits: Despite large depth, sorted-subset datasets appeared incompletely sequenced. Naive subsets typically showed greater estimated richness than memory subsets. Generation probabilities were higher for clonotypes shared across all four sorted-subset donors than for unshared ones.

Naive CD8 cells, CD45RO-negative and positively selected for CCR7, excluded terminally differentiated effector memory CD45RA+ cells. CDR3 length equals 16 residues. Trimming stripped 5 bases from V and 2 bases from J, with 16 bases between. From germline, CDR1 is MDHEN and CDR2 SYDVKM. For this clone: What it binds is not known.

The assay was immunoSEQ multiplex PCR, and TCRdb's table has in-frame clones only and misses some. The profile shows about 2.1 million clones, 93% of them singletons. The sample was naive CD8+ T cells from PBMCs. The V and J genes are TRBV28 and TRBJ2-4; TRBD2 might be the D (6 bases). This TCR was recovered from a young man in good health. Some clones in this sample may be carry-over from other donors' samples. The CDR3 nucleotides read TGTGCCAGCAGTCCTGACCGACTAGGATCCAAAAACATTCAGTACTTC. Amino acid sequence: CASSPDRLGSKNIQYF.